Here is one TCR beta chain with its context. Its antigen is unknown. This record comes from a study of graft-versus-host responses after intestinal transplantation. Overall study context: Isolated intestinal, liver-intestinal, or multivisceral transplants had been given to the recipients. Findings and caveats of the study: Within the allografts of patients who had graft-donor T cell macrochimerism, graft-versus-host to host-versus-graft clonal ratios were high.

Intraepithelial and lamina propria lymphocytes were isolated from graft specimens. TCRdb's copy holds only in-frame clones and misses some; the assay was immunoSEQ multiplex PCR. The repertoire holds some 15,000 clones, with roughly 69% as singletons. With V trimmed by 0 bases and J by 4 bases, 2 bases remained unmatched. CDR3 length: 13 amino acids. The germline V gene encodes CDR1 GTSNPN and CDR2 SVGIG (reference sequence). Sequenced here: ileum tissue, sampled approximately 700 days after intestinal transplantation. The rearrangement links TRBV30 to TRBJ1-1; TRBD1 matches at 7 bases. This TCR was recovered from a human patient who received an intestinal transplant, so some T cells may come from the graft donor. CDR3 amino acids: CAWSVYRGTEAFF. The CDR3 DNA is TGTGCCTGGAGTGTATACAGGGGCACTGAAGCTTTCTTT.